The sequence of this T cell receptor (beta chain) was determined in a study of monozygotic twins with inflammatory bowel disease. CDR1 is DFQATT, CDR2 SNEGSKA, per germline (reference sequence). There are 14 residues in the CDR3. Worth noting for this clonotype: The antigen is undetermined.

For every sample, eight separate reactions were used to make cDNA. The UMIs contained a 6-nucleotide sample barcode. They were added by template switching during cDNA synthesis. TCRdb re-analyzed the 5' RACE reads; it lists each CDR3 protein once, without DNA. The table counts some 170,000 distinct CDR3 sequences; over 2.5% lies in the top ten. Findings and caveats of the study: The data gave no support to a single strong IBD-associated signal or clonotype.

The chain has TRBV20-1 and TRBJ1-1; TCRdb proposes TRBD1, but this gene call is untestable without DNA. This clonotype was sampled from a human donor with ulcerative colitis or Crohn's disease, or a healthy co-twin of an affected twin (not recorded which). The sequencing input was blood. This CDR3 reads CSAQAGQLNTEAFF.